Here is one TCR beta chain with its context. The antigen is unknown. PCR amplification relied on 60 Vbeta primers (plus 13 Jbeta primers). Here immunoSEQ multiplex PCR was the method, and the copy in TCRdb shows in-frame clones only, minus some. The data contain 130,000 or so clones, around 8.5% of them singletons. The source of the sample is a study of cytomegalovirus exposure and HLA in healthy donors. Findings and limits, study-wide: Follow-up analysis later connected one missense variant in DCLRE1C with trimming of TCR beta V- and J-genes.

CDR3 length: 14 amino acids. Germline CDR1 reads MNHEY; CDR2 reads SVGAGI. V was clipped by 6 bases and J by 4 bases; unmatched bases: 6. The chain couples TRBV6-5 to TRBJ2-3; 8 nucleotides align to TRBD1. The sequence derives from a man aged 35-49 years in good health and CMV-seronegative. Specimen: PBMCs. The CDR3 loop is CASSPDRDADTQYF. In nucleotides, the CDR3 is TGTGCCAGCAGCCCGGACAGGGATGCAGATACGCAGTATTTT.